The next 23 T cell receptor beta chains were all read from a single sample in a study of spatial heterogeneity in lung cancer (dated by TCRdb to 2018 to 2020). Points the paper makes about the study in general: The tumor nonsynonymous mutation count correlated with the number of expanded intratumoral alpha and beta TCRs.

Library construction relied on 5' RACE. The listed sequencing device is NextSeq 500. TCRdb cleaned the public reads at Q25 with fastp, built clones with MiXCR and kept in-frame beta chains. Every distinct CDR3 protein forms one entry, paired with its most common genes and DNA. This sample has about 12,000 distinct CDR3 sequences in its table, and roughly 5% of those were observed once. Roughly 24% of the sample lies in the top ten. The time point label here, explained by the study, means: sample taken at primary tumor resection. No antigen is known for these receptors. Sequencing was performed on lung tumor tissue, taken at surgery. The receptors originated from a male donor with early-stage non-small cell lung cancer.

This clonotype was recorded at least ten times. One end of the junction does not line up with germline, which may come from a read error. In a library made to pick up alpha chains, this beta chain is a stray read with a size that means little. This chain joins TRBV20-1 and TRBJ2-7; D not resolved. This CDR3 comprises 14 residues. Per germline, CDR1 DFQATT and CDR2 SNEGSKA (reference sequence). CDR3 in amino acids: CSARDRSFTYEQYF. The CDR3 nucleotides read TGCAGTGCTCGAGACCGGAGCTTCACCTACGAGCAGTACTTC.

The sample holds many counts of this clonotype. Since the library was made to target alpha chains, this beta chain is a stray read and its abundance is not meaningful. This chain joins TRBV7-2 and TRBJ2-7; no definite D call. Germline CDR1 reads SGHTA; CDR2 reads FQGNSA. V was shortened by 1 base and J by 4 bases, with 8 bases between the two germline ends. This CDR3 is built from 13 residues. CDR3 in DNA: TGTGCCAGCAGCTTAGAGGCCGGGTACGAGCAGTACTTC. Translated: CASSLEAGYEQYF.

This clonotype came up many times. This beta chain is off target for a library built for alpha chains, so its abundance means little. The V and J genes are TRBV15 and TRBJ2-1; D unclear. Trimming took off 0 bases at V and 8 bases at J, with 8 bases between the two ends. The CDR3 sequence is 13 residues long. CDR1 is LNHNV and CDR2 is YYDKDF in the germline V gene (reference sequence). CDR3 region: CATSRDALDEQFF. CDR3 coding DNA: TGTGCCACCAGCAGAGATGCCCTCGATGAGCAGTTCTTC.

This clonotype was detected ten times or more. This beta chain was picked up by a library intended for alpha chains and is off target, so its count carries little meaning. This sequence joins TRBV7-2 and TRBJ2-7; D gene uncertain. V was shortened by 5 bases and J by 6 bases, with 11 bases between the two germline ends. From germline, CDR1 is SGHTA and CDR2 FQGNSA. The CDR3 is 12 residues long. The CDR3 DNA follows: TGTGCCAGCAGCCCCCCGTGGTCCGAGCAGTACTTC. This translates into CASSPPWSEQYF.

Regarding this clonotype: This beta chain is an off-target read within a library intended for alpha chains, so its frequency means little. This chain uses TRBV6-5 with TRBJ1-1, with no clear D. The germline CDR1 and CDR2 sequences are MNHEY and SVGAGI. The CDR3 length is 15 residues. V lost 2 bases and J lost 1, with 11 bases in between. CDR3 bases: TGTGCCAGCAGTTACGGGTCGGTGAGGAACACTGAAGCTTTCTTT. This codes for CASSYGSVRNTEAFF.

At least ten counts were recorded for this clonotype. A library made for alpha chains picked up this beta chain off target, so its size means little. The CDR3 sequence is CASSRRGPTYEQYF. CDR3 bases: TGTGCCAGCAGTCGGCGGGGCCCCACCTACGAGCAGTACTTC. J is TRBJ2-7 and V is TRBV6-2 or TRBV6-3; D may be TRBD2 (6 bases). The CDR3 runs to 14 residues. Trimming cost V 5 bases and J 2 bases, with 13 bases left between them. CDR1 is MNHEY, CDR2 SVGEGT, per germline.

This clonotype ranks as medium-sized. Because this beta chain is a stray read in a library intended to capture alpha chains, its abundance should not be given much weight. The genes are TRBV27 and TRBJ2-7; D possibly corresponds to TRBD1 (6 bases). Trimming cost V 5 bases and J 2 bases, with 13 bases left between them. Germline-derived CDR1 and CDR2 are MNHEY and SMNVEV (reference sequence). The CDR3 runs to 14 residues. CDR3 region: CASSHSAGAYEQYF. CDR3 in DNA: TGTGCCAGCAGTCACAGCGCAGGGGCCTACGAGCAGTACTTC.

In this sample, this clonotype turned up many times. Found in a library prepared for alpha chains, this beta chain is an off-target read, and its abundance has little meaning. This chain joins TRBV4-3 and TRBJ2-1, with TRBD1 identical over 9 bases. V trimming: 0 bases; J trimming: 2 bases; junction bases outside the gene matches: 5. CDR3 length equals 17 residues. Looked up from germline, CDR1 is LGHNA and CDR2 is YSLEER. The CDR3 loop is CASSQDLGTGPYNEQFF. The CDR3 coding sequence is TGCGCCAGCAGCCAAGATCTTGGGACAGGGCCCTACAATGAGCAGTTCTTC.

This clonotype was detected only a few times. Being off target in a library aimed at alpha chains, this beta chain has a size of little meaning. This chain links TRBV7-9 with TRBJ1-1; no clear D. Germline V gene data show CDR1 as SEHNR and CDR2 as FQNEAQ (reference sequence). This CDR3 is built from 14 residues. Trimming took 1 base from V and 2 from J, leaving 8 bases between them. CDR3 nucleotide sequence: TGTGCCAGCAGCTTAGGACATGCCAACACTGAAGCTTTCTTT. Protein sequence: CASSLGHANTEAFF.

The sample holds many counts of this clonotype. A library prepared for alpha chains yielded this beta chain as an off-target read; its size is of little meaning. The J gene is TRBJ2-2, the V gene TRBV4-3; TRBD1 aligns across 7 bases. Per the germline V gene, CDR1 is LGHNA and CDR2 is YSLEER. V trimming: 6 bases; J trimming: 5 bases; junction bases outside the gene matches: 6. This CDR3 is 14 amino acids long. In DNA form, the CDR3 reads TGCGCCAGCAGTCGAAGCAGGGGGACCGGGGAGCTGTTTTTT. Translated, it gives CASSRSRGTGELFF.

Many counts were recorded for this clonotype. This beta chain came through as a stray read in a library set up for alpha chains, and its size says little. The chain links TRBV7-2 to TRBJ2-7; D may match TRBD1 or TRBD2 (5 bases each). Per the germline V gene, CDR1 is SGHTA and CDR2 is FQGNSA. CDR3 length: 12 amino acids. V was trimmed by 5 bases and J by 3 bases, leaving 8 bases between them. The CDR3 DNA sequence: TGTGCCAGCAGCCCAGGGAGCTACGAGCAGTACTTC. This codes for CASSPGSYEQYF.

Ten or more counts support this clonotype. This beta chain is off target for a library built for alpha chains, so its abundance means little. The chain combines TRBV5-1 with TRBJ2-2; 8 bases agree with TRBD1. Per germline, CDR1 SGHRS and CDR2 YFSETQ. The CDR3 consists of 14 residues. V trimming: 5 bases; J trimming: 7 bases; junction bases outside the gene matches: 7. The CDR3 here is CASSPDREDGELFF. CDR3 in DNA: TGCGCCAGCAGTCCGGACAGGGAGGACGGGGAGCTGTTTTTT.

This clonotype was counted at least ten times. An end of the junction does not agree with germline; a read error may underlie this. With the library built for alpha chains, this beta chain is off target and its frequency is not meaningful. V and J are TRBV20-1 and TRBJ2-1, with TRBD2 matching 7 bases. The CDR3 has 16 amino acids. The germline CDR1 and CDR2 sequences are DFQATT and SNEGSKA (reference sequence). The CDR3 nucleotides are TGCAGTGCTGCCGGGGCTAGCGGTACCTCCTCCAATGAGCAGTTCTTC. Residues: CSAAGASGTSSNEQFF.

This clonotype has at least ten counts. Being off target in a library aimed at alpha chains, this beta chain has a size of little meaning. This chain links TRBV29-1 with TRBJ1-1; maybe TRBD1 (6 bases). V was pared by 7 bases and J by 0 bases, with 15 bases between. The CDR3 is 14 residues long. Germline assignment: CDR1 SQVTM and CDR2 ANQGSEA. CDR3 sequence: CSARRGGMNTEAFF. The DNA for the CDR3 is TGCAGCGCTAGAAGGGGGGGGATGAACACTGAAGCTTTCTTT.

This clonotype showed up many times. This beta chain is a stray sequence in a library constructed for alpha chains; its clone size is not meaningful. For the CDR3, the DNA is TGTGCCAGCAGCCCCGTCGTCTTGAACACTGAAGCTTTCTTT. Amino acid sequence: CASSPVVLNTEAFF. The J gene is TRBJ1-1, the V gene TRBV4-2; no definite D call. The CDR3 has 14 amino acids. Trimming removed 4 bases at V and 0 bases at J, with 9 bases between. Germline V lookup: CDR1 LGHNA, CDR2 YNFKEQ.

This clonotype was counted many times. The library was designed around alpha chains, so this beta chain is a stray read whose abundance carries little weight. The CDR3 DNA is TGTGCCACCAGTGATCCGGGCCTAGGGGGGGATGAAAAACTGTTTTTT. Its translation: CATSDPGLGGDEKLFF. The chain employs TRBV24-1 and TRBJ1-4; possible D gene TRBD1, 6 bases. The length of the CDR3 is 16 residues. V lost 3 bases and J lost 6, with 16 bases in between. Per germline, CDR1 KGHDR and CDR2 SFDVKD.

In this sample, this clonotype turned up many times. Since it is a stray read in a library aimed at alpha chains, this beta chain has a size that is not meaningful. The chain employs TRBV28 and TRBJ1-2, with a tentative D call TRBD1 (6 bases). CDR1 and CDR2 (germline): MDHEN, SYDVKM. Deletions cut 2 bases from V and 6 bases from J, with 13 bases between. The CDR3 is made up of 14 amino acids. DNA for the CDR3: TGTGCCAGCAGTTTACCCCAGGGGAGGAATGGCTACACCTTC. Translation: CASSLPQGRNGYTF.

This clonotype is large (0.1 to 1%) by share. Little can be read into the size of this beta chain, an off-target read in a library designed for alpha chains. This chain uses TRBV20-1 with TRBJ2-3; maybe TRBD1 (5 bases). The CDR3 is 16 amino acids. CDR1 is DFQATT and CDR2 is SNEGSKA in the germline V gene (reference sequence). Trimming shortened V by 6 bases and J by 6 bases, and 25 bases separated the two germline ends. The CDR3 is CSATPRLTAFSDTQYF. For the CDR3, the DNA is TGCAGTGCGACACCCCGATTGACAGCATTTTCGGATACGCAGTATTTT.

This clonotype was observed a few times. Being off target in a library aimed at alpha chains, this beta chain has a size of little meaning. The rearrangement links TRBV6-1 to TRBJ2-1; TRBD1 or TRBD2 may be the D gene (5 bases each). From germline, CDR1 is MNHNS and CDR2 SASEGT. The CDR3 covers 15 residues. V gave up 1 base and J gave up 5 bases, with 12 bases separating them. Here the CDR3 DNA reads TGTGCCAGCAGTGAAGACCCGGGACCAGACAATGAGCAGTTCTTC. It translates to CASSEDPGPDNEQFF.

This clonotype was counted at least ten times. Because the library targeted alpha chains, this beta chain is an off-target read whose size means little. The chain couples TRBV20-1 to TRBJ1-5; D is unclear. Germline V gives CDR1 DFQATT, CDR2 SNEGSKA (reference sequence). V lost 1 base to trimming and J lost 0 bases, with 13 bases between them. The CDR3 consists of 16 residues. CDR3 DNA sequence: TGCAGTGCTAGAGGCAATACCGGCTATAGCAATCAGCCCCAGCATTTT. Amino acid sequence: CSARGNTGYSNQPQHF.

This clonotype has a handful of counts. This beta chain is off target for a library built for alpha chains, so its abundance means little. The V gene is TRBV20-1, the J gene TRBJ2-3, with 7 bases matching TRBD1. The CDR3 is made up of 18 amino acids. V shed 4 bases, J shed 0 bases, and the junction held 16 bases outside the gene matches. CDR1 and CDR2 from the germline V gene are DFQATT and SNEGSKA (reference sequence). CDR3 sequence reads: CSAKRQGKVMRSTDTQYF. The CDR3 nucleotides read TGCAGTGCTAAGCGACAGGGCAAGGTGATGAGGAGCACAGATACGCAGTATTTT.

This clonotype was counted ten times or more. This beta chain is an off-target read within a library intended for alpha chains, so its frequency means little. The chain carries TRBV5-1 and TRBJ1-1; D possibly corresponds to TRBD1 (6 bases). The CDR3 has 17 amino acids. With 0 bases removed from V and 4 bases from J, the gap between germline ends came to 19 bases. Germline values: CDR1 SGHRS, CDR2 YFSETQ. Here the CDR3 DNA reads TGCGCCAGCAGCTTGGAGATCGGGGGCAGGGCGACCACTGAAGCTTTCTTT. It specifies CASSLEIGGRATTEAFF.

This clonotype was recorded many times. This beta chain slipped into a library made for alpha chains as a stray read, so its size is not meaningful. This CDR3 is CASSLENTGELFF. CDR3 DNA: TGTGCCAGCAGCTTAGAGAACACCGGGGAGCTGTTTTTT. The rearrangement uses TRBV7-6 and TRBJ2-2; D is uncertain. Germline assignment: CDR1 SGHVS and CDR2 FNYEAQ. Deletions cut 1 base from V and 1 base from J, with 1 base between. This CDR3 contains 13 residues.